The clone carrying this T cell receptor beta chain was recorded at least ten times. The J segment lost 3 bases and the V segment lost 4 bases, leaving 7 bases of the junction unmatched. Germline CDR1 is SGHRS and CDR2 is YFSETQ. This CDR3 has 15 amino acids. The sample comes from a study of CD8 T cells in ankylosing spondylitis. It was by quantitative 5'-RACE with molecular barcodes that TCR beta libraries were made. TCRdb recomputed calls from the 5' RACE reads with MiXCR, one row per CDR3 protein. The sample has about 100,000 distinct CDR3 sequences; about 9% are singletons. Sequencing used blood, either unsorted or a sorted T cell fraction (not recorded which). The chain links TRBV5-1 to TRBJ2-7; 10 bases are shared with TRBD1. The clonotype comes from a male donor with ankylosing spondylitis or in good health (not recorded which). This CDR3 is CASSTDRGQFYEQYF. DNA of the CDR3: TGCGCCAGCAGCACCGACAGGGGGCAGTTCTACGAGCAGTACTTC.